This T cell receptor beta chain appears in the sequencing data of a study of blood T cell repertoires in COVID-19. The wider study: From the United States, Italy and Spain came samples of acute and convalescent COVID-19. Sample material is recorded as cDNA or gDNA derived from T cells, B-cell-depleted T cells, or PBMCs.

Germline V gene data show CDR1 as SGHVS and CDR2 as FQNEAQ. V lost 2 bases, J lost 2 bases, and 9 bases lay in between. This CDR3 has 15 residues. The cohort comprised adults aged roughly 18 to 95 years residing in under 25 US areas. Cohort placement rested on clinical history that participants reported themselves. Generated by immunoSEQ multiplex PCR, the TCRdb table keeps only in-frame clones and is missing some. The repertoire has approximately 300,000 clones, 85% of them found once; the top ten carry 1.5% to 2%. This clone was detected only once. The receptor comes from a woman in her 30s who had been exposed to COVID-19. This chain uses TRBV7-8 with TRBJ1-4; TRBD1 is a possible D gene (6 bases). Sequenced input: PBMCs or T cells enriched from blood (not recorded which). The CDR3 protein is CASSLLQGTNEKLFF. Here the CDR3 DNA reads TGTGCCAGCAGCTTACTACAGGGCACTAATGAAAAACTGTTTTTT.